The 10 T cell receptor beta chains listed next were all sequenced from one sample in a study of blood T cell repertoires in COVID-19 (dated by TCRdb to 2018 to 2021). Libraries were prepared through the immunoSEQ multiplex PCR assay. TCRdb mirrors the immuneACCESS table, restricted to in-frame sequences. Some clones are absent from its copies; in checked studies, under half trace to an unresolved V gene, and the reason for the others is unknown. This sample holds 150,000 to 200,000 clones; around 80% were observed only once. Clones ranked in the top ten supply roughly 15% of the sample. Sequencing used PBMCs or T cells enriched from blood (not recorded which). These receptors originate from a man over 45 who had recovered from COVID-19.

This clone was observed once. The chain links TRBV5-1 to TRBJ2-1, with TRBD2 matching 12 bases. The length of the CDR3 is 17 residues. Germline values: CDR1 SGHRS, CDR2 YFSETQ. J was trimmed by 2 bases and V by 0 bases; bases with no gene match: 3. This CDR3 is CASSLVASGGAYNEQFF. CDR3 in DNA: TGCGCCAGCAGCTTGGTCGCTAGCGGGGGGGCCTACAATGAGCAGTTCTTC.

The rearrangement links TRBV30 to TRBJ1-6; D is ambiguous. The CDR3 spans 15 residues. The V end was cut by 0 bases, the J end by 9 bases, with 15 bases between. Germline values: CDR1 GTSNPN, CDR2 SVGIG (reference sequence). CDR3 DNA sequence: TGTGCCTGGAGTGTCCTATTGGGCCTTGGTTCACCCCTCCACTTT. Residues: CAWSVLLGLGSPLHF.

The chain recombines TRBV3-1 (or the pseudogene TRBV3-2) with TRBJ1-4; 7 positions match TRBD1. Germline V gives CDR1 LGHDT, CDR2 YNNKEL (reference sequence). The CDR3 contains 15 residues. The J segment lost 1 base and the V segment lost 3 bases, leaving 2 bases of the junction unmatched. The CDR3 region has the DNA TGTGCCAGCAGCCACCGACAGGGAACTAATGAAAAACTGTTTTTT. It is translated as CASSHRQGTNEKLFF.

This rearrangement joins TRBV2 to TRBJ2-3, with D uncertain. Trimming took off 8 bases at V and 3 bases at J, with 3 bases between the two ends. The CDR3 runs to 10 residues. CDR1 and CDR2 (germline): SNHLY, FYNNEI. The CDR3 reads CASRTDTQYF. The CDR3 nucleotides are TGTGCCAGCCGGACAGATACGCAGTATTTT.

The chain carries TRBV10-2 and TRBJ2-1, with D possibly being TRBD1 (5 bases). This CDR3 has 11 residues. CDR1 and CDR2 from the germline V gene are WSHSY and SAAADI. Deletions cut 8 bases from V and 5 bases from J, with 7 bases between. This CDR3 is CASGAHNEQFF. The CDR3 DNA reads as TGCGCCAGCGGGGCCCACAATGAGCAGTTCTTC.

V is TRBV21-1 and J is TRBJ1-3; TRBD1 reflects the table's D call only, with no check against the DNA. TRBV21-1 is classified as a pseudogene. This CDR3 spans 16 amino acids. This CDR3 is CASSKERRGSGNTIYF. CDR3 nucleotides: TGTGCCAGCAGCAAAGAAAGAAGGGGCTCTGGAAACACCATATATTTT.

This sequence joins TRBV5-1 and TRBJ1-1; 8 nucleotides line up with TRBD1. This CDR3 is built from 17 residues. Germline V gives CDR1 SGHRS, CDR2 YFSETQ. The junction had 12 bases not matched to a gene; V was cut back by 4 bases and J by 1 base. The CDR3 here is CASSPGQGRRANTEAFF. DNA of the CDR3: TGCGCCAGCAGCCCCGGACAGGGAAGGAGGGCGAACACTGAAGCTTTCTTT. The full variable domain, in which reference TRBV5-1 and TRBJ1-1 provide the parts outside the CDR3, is KAGVTQTPRYLIKTRGQQVTLSCSPISGHRSVSWYQQTPGQGLQFLFEYFSETQRNKGNFPGRFSGRQFSNSRSEMNVSTLELGDSALYLCASSPGQGRRANTEAFFGQGTRLTVV.

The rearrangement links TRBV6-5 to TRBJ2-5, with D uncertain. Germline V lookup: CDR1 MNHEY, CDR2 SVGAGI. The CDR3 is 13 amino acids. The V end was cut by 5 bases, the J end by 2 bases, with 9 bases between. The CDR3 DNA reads TGTGCCAGCAGTCAGACACCTCAAGAGACCCAGTACTTC. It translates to CASSQTPQETQYF.

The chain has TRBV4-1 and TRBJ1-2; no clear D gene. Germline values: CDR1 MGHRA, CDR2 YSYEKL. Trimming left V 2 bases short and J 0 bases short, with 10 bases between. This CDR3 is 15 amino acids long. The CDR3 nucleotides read TGCGCCAGCAGCCAATTTGACGGGTCTAACTATGGCTACACCTTC. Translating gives CASSQFDGSNYGYTF.

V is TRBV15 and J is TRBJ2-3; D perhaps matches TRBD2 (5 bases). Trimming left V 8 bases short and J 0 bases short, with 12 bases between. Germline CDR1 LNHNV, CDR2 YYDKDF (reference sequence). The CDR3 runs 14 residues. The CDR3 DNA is TGTGCCACCGGTATACCGGGGAGCACAGATACGCAGTATTTT. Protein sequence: CATGIPGSTDTQYF.